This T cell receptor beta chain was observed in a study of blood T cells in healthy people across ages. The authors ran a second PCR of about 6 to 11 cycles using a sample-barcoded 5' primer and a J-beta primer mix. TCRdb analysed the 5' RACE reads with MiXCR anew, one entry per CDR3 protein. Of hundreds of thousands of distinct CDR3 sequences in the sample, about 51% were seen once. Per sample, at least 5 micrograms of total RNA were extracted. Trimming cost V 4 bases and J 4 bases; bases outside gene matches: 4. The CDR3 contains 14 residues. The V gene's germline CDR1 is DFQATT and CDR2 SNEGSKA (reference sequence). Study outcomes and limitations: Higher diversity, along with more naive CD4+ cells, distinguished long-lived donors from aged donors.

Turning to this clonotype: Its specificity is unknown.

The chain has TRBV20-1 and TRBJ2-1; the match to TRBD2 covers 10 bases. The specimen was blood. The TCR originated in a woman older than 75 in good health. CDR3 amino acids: CSANSGGTYNEQFF. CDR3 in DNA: TGCAGTGCTAATAGCGGGGGGACTTACAATGAGCAGTTCTTC.